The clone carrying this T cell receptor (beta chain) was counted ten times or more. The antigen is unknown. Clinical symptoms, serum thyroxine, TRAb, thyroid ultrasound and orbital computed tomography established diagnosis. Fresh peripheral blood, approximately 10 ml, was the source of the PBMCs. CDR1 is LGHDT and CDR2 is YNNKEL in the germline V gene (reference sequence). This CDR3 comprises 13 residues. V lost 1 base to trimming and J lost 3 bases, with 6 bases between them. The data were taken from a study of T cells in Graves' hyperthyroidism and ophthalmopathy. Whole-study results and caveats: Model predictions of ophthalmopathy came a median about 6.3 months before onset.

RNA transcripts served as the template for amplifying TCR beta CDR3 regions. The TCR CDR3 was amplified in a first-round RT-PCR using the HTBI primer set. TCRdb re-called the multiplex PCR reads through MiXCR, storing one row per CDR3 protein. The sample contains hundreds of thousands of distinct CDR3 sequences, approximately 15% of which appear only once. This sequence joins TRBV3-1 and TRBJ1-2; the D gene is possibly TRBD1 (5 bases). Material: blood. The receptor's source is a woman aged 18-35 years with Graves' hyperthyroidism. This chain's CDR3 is CASSQVRDYGYTF. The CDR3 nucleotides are TGTGCCAGCAGCCAAGTCAGGGACTATGGCTACACCTTC.